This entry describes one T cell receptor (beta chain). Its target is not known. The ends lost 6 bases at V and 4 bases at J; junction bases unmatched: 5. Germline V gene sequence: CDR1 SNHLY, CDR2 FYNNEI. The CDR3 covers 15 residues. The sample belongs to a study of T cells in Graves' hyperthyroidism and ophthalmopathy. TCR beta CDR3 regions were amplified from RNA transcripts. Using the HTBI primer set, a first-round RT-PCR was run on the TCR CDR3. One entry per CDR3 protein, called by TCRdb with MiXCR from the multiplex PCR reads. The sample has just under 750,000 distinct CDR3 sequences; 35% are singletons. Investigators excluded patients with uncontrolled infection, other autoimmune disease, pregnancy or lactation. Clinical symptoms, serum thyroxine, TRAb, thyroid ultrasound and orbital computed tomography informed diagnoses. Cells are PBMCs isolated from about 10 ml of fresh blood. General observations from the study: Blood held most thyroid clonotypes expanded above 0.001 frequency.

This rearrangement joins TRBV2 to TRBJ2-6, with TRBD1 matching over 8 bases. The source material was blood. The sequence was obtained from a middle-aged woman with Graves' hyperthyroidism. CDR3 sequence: CASSQQGGGANVLTF. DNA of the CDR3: TGTGCCAGCAGCCAACAGGGGGGCGGGGCCAACGTCCTGACTTTC.